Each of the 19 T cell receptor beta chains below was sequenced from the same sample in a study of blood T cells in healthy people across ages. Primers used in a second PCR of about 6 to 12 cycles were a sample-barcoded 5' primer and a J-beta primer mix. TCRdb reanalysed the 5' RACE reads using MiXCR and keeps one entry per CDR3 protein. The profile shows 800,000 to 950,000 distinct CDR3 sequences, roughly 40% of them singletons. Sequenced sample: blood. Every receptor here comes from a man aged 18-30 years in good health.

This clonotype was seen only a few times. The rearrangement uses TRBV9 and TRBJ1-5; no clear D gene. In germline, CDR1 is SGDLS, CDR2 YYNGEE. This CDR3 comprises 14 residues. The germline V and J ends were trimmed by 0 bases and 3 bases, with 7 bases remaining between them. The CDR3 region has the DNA TGTGCCAGCAGCGTAGCGGACCTCAATCAGCCCCAGCATTTT. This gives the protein CASSVADLNQPQHF.

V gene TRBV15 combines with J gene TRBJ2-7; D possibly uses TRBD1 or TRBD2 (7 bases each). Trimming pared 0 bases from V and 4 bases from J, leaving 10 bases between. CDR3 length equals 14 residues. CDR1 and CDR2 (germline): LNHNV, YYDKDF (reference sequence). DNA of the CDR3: TGTGCCACCAGCAGAGATCAGGGGGGGTACGAGCAGTACTTC. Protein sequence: CATSRDQGGYEQYF.

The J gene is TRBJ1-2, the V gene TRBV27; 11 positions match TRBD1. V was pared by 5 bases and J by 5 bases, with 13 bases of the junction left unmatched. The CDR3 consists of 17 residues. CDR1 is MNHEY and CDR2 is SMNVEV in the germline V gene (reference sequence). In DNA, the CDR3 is TGTGCCAGCAGTCCCGGACAGGGGGCGAGTCGTCTGTATGGCTACACCTTC. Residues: CASSPGQGASRLYGYTF.

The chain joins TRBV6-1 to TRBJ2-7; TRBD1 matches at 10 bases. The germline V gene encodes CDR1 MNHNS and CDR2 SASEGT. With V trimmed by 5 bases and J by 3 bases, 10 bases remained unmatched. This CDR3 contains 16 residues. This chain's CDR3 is CASSPETGDRGYEQYF. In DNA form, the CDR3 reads TGTGCCAGCAGTCCTGAAACCGGGGACAGGGGCTACGAGCAGTACTTC.

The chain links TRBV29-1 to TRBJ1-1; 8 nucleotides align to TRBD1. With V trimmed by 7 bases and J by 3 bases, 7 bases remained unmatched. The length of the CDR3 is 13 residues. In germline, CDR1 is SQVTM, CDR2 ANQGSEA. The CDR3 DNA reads TGCAGCGCCGCGACAGGGGTGGACACTGAAGCTTTCTTT. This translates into CSAATGVDTEAFF.

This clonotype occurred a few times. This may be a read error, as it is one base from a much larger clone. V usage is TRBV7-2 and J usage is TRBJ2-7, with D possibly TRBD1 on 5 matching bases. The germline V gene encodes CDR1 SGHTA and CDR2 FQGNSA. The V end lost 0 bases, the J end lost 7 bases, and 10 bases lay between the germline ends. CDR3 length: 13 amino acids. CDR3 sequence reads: CASSLAKGNEQYF. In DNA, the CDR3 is TGTGCCAGCAGCTTAGCTAAGGGGAATGAGCAGTACTTC. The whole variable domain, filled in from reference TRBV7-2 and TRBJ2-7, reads GAGVSQSPSNKVTEKGKDVELRCDPISGHTALYWYRQSLGQGLEFLIYFQGNSAPDKSGLPSDRFSAERTGGSVSTLTIQRTQQEDSAVYLCASSLAKGNEQYFGPGTRLTVT.

This CDR3 reads CASSQRLDGEISYNEQYF. Here the CDR3 DNA reads TGTGCCAGCAGCCAAAGACTCGACGGGGAAATCTCCTACAATGAGCAGTACTTC. The chain is built from TRBV4-2 and TRBJ2-5; possible D gene TRBD2, 5 bases. Germline V gene data show CDR1 as LGHNA and CDR2 as YNFKEQ. The CDR3 extends over 18 amino acids. Between the trimmed V and J ends, which lost 2 bases and 11 bases, there was a span of 30 bases.

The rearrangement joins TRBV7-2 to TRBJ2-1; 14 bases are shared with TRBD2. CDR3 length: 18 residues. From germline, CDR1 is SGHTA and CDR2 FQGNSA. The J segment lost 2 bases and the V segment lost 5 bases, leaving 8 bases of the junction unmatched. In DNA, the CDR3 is TGTGCCAGCAGCCCCGACCGGGGACTAGCGGGGGCCTACAATGAGCAGTTCTTC. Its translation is CASSPDRGLAGAYNEQFF.

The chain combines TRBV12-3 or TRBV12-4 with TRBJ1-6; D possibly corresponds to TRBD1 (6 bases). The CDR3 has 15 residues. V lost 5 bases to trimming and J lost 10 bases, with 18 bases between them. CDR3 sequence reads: CASSLQGTSVSPLHF. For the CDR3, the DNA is TGTGCCAGCAGTCTCCAGGGGACATCTGTCTCACCCCTCCACTTT.

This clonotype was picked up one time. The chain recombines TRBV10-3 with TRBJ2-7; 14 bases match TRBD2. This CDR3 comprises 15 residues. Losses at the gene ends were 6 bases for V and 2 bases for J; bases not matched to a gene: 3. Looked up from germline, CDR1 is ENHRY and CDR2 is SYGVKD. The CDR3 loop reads CAIRGTSGRTYEQYF. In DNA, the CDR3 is TGTGCCATCAGGGGGACTAGCGGGAGAACCTACGAGCAGTACTTC.

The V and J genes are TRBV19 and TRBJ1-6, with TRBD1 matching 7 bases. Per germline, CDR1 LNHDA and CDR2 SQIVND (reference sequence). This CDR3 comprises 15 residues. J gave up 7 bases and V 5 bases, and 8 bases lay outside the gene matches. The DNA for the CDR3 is TGTGCCAGTAGTGAGTCCGGGACAGAGAATTCACCCCTCCACTTT. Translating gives CASSESGTENSPLHF.

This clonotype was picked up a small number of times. The CDR3: CASSQAAEETQYF. CDR3 nucleotides: TGTGCCAGCAGCCAAGCGGCTGAAGAGACCCAGTACTTC. The rearrangement links TRBV3-1 to TRBJ2-5, with D uncertain. The CDR3 runs 13 residues. The germline V gene encodes CDR1 LGHDT and CDR2 YNNKEL (reference sequence). Deletions cut 1 base from V and 3 bases from J, with 6 bases between.

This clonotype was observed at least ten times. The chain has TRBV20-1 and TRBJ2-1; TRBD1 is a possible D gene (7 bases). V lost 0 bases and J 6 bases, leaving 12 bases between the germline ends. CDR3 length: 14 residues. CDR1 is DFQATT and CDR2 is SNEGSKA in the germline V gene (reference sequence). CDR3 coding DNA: TGCAGTGCTAGAGATTCAGGGGGACTCAATGAGCAGTTCTTC. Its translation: CSARDSGGLNEQFF.

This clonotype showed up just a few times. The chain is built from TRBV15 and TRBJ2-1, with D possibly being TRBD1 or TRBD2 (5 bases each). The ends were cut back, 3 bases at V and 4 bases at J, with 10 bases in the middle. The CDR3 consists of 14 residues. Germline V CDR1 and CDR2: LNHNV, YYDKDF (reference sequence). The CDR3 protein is CATSSGTEYNEQFF. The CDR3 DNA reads TGTGCCACCAGCAGCGGGACGGAGTACAATGAGCAGTTCTTC.

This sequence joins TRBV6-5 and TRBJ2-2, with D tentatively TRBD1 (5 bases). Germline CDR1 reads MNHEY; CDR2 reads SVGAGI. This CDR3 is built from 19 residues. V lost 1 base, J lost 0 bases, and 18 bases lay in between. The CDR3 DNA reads TGTGCCAGCAGTTACTTGGGGCCGACAGTGAAAACGAACACCGGGGAGCTGTTTTTT. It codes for CASSYLGPTVKTNTGELFF.

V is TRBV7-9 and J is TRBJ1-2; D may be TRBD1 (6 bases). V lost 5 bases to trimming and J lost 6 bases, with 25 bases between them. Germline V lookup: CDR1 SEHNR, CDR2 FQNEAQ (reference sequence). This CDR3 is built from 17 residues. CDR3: CASSGYRVRRVNDGYTF. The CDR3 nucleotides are TGTGCCAGCAGCGGATACAGGGTCAGGAGAGTCAACGATGGCTACACCTTC.

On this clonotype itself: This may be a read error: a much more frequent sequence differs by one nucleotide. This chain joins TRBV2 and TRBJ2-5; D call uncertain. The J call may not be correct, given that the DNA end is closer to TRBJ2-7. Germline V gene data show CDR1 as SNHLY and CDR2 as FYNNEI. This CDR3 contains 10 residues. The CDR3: CARKGYEQYF. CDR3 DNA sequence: TGTGCCCGTAAAGGCTACGAGCAGTACTTC.

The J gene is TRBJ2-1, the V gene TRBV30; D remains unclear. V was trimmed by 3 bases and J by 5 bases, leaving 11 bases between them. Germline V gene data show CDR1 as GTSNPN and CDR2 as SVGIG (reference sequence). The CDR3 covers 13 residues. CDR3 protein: CAWSRSRDNEQFF. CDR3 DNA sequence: TGTGCCTGGAGCCGCTCAAGAGACAATGAGCAGTTCTTC.

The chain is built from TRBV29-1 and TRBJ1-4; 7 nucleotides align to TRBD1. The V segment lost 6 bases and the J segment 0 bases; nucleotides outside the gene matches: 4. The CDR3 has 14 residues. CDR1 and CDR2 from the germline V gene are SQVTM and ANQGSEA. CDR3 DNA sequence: TGCAGCGTGGGACAGAGAACAACTAATGAAAAACTGTTTTTT. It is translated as CSVGQRTTNEKLFF.